The clone carrying this T cell receptor beta chain has a handful of counts. The V end lost 6 bases, the J end lost 4 bases, and 12 bases lay between the germline ends. This CDR3 is 13 amino acids long. Germline CDR1 MNHNS, CDR2 SASEGT. The entirety of the isolated RNA underwent reverse transcription, so expressed TCRB transcripts were sequenced. The protocol was immunoSEQ multiplex PCR, while the TCRdb copy is restricted to in-frame clones and leaves out a portion. The data show approximately 150,000 clones, 10% seen once. The data originate from a study of beta chain features in type 1 diabetes. Sample: naive CD4+ T cells from blood. The genes are TRBV6-1 and TRBJ2-5; D is perhaps TRBD2 (6 bases). The sequence came from a man in his late teens or twenties in good health. DNA of the CDR3: TGTGCCAGCAGCTCATACGGGGGAGAGACCCAGTACTTC. Translated, it gives CASSSYGGETQYF.